Below, 28 T cell receptor beta chains from the same sample are listed, as sequenced in a study of blood T cell repertoires in COVID-19 (dated by TCRdb to the early 2020s). Preparation of the library involved the immunoSEQ multiplex PCR assay. As stored in TCRdb, this immuneACCESS dataset retains in-frame rearrangements with V and J assigned. A fraction of the clones does not appear; measured against another copy, unresolved V genes explain less than half of the discrepancy, and the remainder lacks a known reason. The table for this sample lists some 210,000 clones; 92% of them were counted only once. 0.95% to 1.5% of the sample goes to the ten largest clones. What was sequenced was peripheral blood. These receptors came from a man aged 25-45 years with acute or convalescent COVID-19.

The V gene is TRBV18, the J gene TRBJ1-2; TRBD1 agrees at 10 bases. There are 14 residues in the CDR3. In germline, CDR1 is KGHSH, CDR2 LQKENI. With 3 bases clipped from V and 7 bases from J, the junction kept 5 bases outside the gene matches. Here the CDR3 reads CASSPGTGVGGYTF. The DNA for the CDR3 is TGTGCCAGCTCACCCGGGACAGGGGTTGGTGGCTACACCTTC. Combining the CDR3 with reference TRBV18 and TRBJ1-2 gives the whole variable domain NAGVMQNPRHLVRRRGQEARLRCSPMKGHSHVYWYRQLPEEGLKFMVYLQKENIIDESGMPKERFSAEFPKEGPSILRIQQVVRGDSAAYFCASSPGTGVGGYTFGSGTRLTVV.

DNA of the CDR3: TGTGCCAGCAGCCAAGACCAGGGTAGGGCTTTCTTT. It codes for CASSQDQGRAFF. This chain connects TRBV3-1 (or the pseudogene TRBV3-2) to TRBJ1-1, with D possibly TRBD1 on 5 matching bases. This CDR3 is 12 amino acids long. The V gene's germline CDR1 is LGHDT and CDR2 YNNKEL (reference sequence). V shed 0 bases and J shed 11 bases, with 10 bases lying between them.

J is TRBJ2-4 and V is TRBV28; TRBD1 is a possible D gene (6 bases). Trimming took off 6 bases at V and 1 base at J, with 16 bases between the two ends. In germline, CDR1 is MDHEN, CDR2 SYDVKM. The CDR3 extends over 16 amino acids. The CDR3, as DNA: TGTGCCAGCAGAGCCACAGGGATGAGGGCCAAAAACATTCAGTACTTC. It yields the protein CASRATGMRAKNIQYF.

V is TRBV14 and J is TRBJ2-1; possibly TRBD2 for D (6 bases). CDR3 length: 16 residues. V was trimmed by 4 bases and J by 4 bases, leaving 17 bases between them. CDR1 SGHDN and CDR2 FVKESK come from the germline V gene. The CDR3 protein is CASSPQLADFYNEQFF. CDR3 coding DNA: TGTGCCAGCAGCCCACAACTAGCTGACTTTTACAATGAGCAGTTCTTC.

CDR3 DNA: TGTGCCAGCAGCGCCCGTCGGGGGGCGGGTACCGGGGAGCTGTTTTTT. Translating it yields CASSARRGAGTGELFF. V gene TRBV9 combines with J gene TRBJ2-2; perhaps TRBD2 as D (7 bases). Germline V CDR1 and CDR2: SGDLS, YYNGEE. V was cut by 3 bases and J by 5 bases, with 17 bases left in between. This CDR3 has 16 residues. Combining the CDR3 with reference TRBV9 and TRBJ2-2 gives the whole variable domain DSGVTQTPKHLITATGQRVTLRCSPRSGDLSVYWYQQSLDQGLQFLIQYYNGEERAKGNILERFSAQQFPDLHSELNLSSLELGDSALYFCASSARRGAGTGELFFGEGSRLTVL.

The chain has TRBV28 and TRBJ2-3; 7 positions agree with TRBD2. The CDR3 covers 15 residues. Germline CDR1 MDHEN, CDR2 SYDVKM. V was pared by 6 bases and J by 2 bases, with 8 bases of the junction left unmatched. The CDR3 protein is CASSPALADTDTQYF. Here the CDR3 DNA reads TGTGCCAGCAGCCCGGCGCTAGCGGACACAGATACGCAGTATTTT.

The chain uses TRBV2 and TRBJ1-1; TRBD1 matches at 8 bases. This CDR3 contains 14 residues. CDR1 and CDR2 from the germline V gene are SNHLY and FYNNEI. V dropped 5 bases and J dropped 0; count of bases not matched to a gene: 2. In nucleotides, the CDR3 is TGTGCCAGCAGTCCCAGGGGGCTGAACACTGAAGCTTTCTTT. Its translation is CASSPRGLNTEAFF.

This sequence joins TRBV27 and TRBJ2-1, with a weak D call TRBD1 (5 bases). Germline-derived CDR1 and CDR2 are MNHEY and SMNVEV (reference sequence). This CDR3 region has 12 residues. With 6 bases removed from V and 4 bases from J, the gap between germline ends came to 7 bases. The CDR3 here is CASRGRYNEQFF. CDR3 DNA: TGTGCCAGCAGGGGGCGATACAATGAGCAGTTCTTC.

The chain carries TRBV14 and TRBJ2-7, with D possibly matching TRBD2 (6 bases). The ends were cut back, 0 bases at V and 9 bases at J, with 12 bases in the middle. This CDR3 has 13 residues. CDR1 SGHDN and CDR2 FVKESK come from the germline V gene. The CDR3: CASSQDLEGTQYF. CDR3 in DNA: TGTGCCAGCAGCCAAGATCTGGAGGGTACGCAGTACTTC.

This chain links TRBV7-3 with TRBJ1-5; D possibly corresponds to TRBD1 (5 bases). V lost 10 bases to trimming and J lost 7 bases, with 11 bases between them. Germline CDR1 and CDR2: SGHTA and FQGTGA. The CDR3 has 11 residues. This chain's CDR3 is CANHRRQPQHF. The CDR3 nucleotides read TGTGCCAACCACAGGAGACAGCCCCAGCATTTT.

The V and J genes are TRBV2 and TRBJ1-1; D is perhaps TRBD1 (5 bases). The CDR3 is made up of 14 amino acids. Trimming shortened V by 4 bases and J by 5 bases, and 14 bases separated the two germline ends. Looked up from germline, CDR1 is SNHLY and CDR2 is FYNNEI. The CDR3 reads CASSAGGGWTEAFF. CDR3 bases: TGTGCCAGCAGTGCGGGGGGAGGGTGGACTGAAGCTTTCTTT.

The gene calls are TRBV27 and TRBJ1-2; D uncertain. V dropped 10 bases and J dropped 5 bases, with 17 bases sitting between them. CDR1 is MNHEY and CDR2 is SMNVEV in the germline V gene (reference sequence). The CDR3 covers 13 residues. This CDR3 reads CATFSVAQYGYTF. Written as DNA, the CDR3 is TGTGCCACCTTCTCAGTTGCCCAGTATGGCTACACCTTC.

This chain joins TRBV6-5 and TRBJ1-6, with TRBD1 matching 9 bases. Unmatched junction bases numbered 5, after V lost 10 bases and J lost 7 bases. The CDR3 contains 13 residues. CDR1 is MNHEY, CDR2 SVGAGI, per germline. The CDR3 sequence is CATRDRVNSPLHF. CDR3 coding DNA: TGTGCCACCAGGGACAGGGTGAATTCACCCCTCCACTTT.

The chain joins TRBV7-3 to TRBJ2-3; 8 positions match TRBD1. Trimming cost V 3 bases and J 1 base; bases outside gene matches: 0. The CDR3 loop spans 14 amino acids. Germline V gene lookup returns CDR1 SGHTA and CDR2 FQGTGA. CDR3 sequence reads: CASSLTGGTDTQYF. DNA for the CDR3: TGTGCCAGCAGCTTGACAGGGGGCACAGATACGCAGTATTTT.

This clone was observed once. V usage is TRBV5-1 and J usage is TRBJ2-1; 8 bases map to TRBD1. Unmatched junction bases numbered 3, after V lost 4 bases and J lost 3 bases. The CDR3 contains 14 residues. Germline-derived CDR1 and CDR2 are SGHRS and YFSETQ. As DNA, the CDR3 is TGCGCCAGCAGCGTGGGACAGGTCTACAATGAGCAGTTCTTC. Its protein product is CASSVGQVYNEQFF.

This CDR3 reads CASGGTSKKQFF. DNA for the CDR3: TGTGCCAGCGGGGGGACTAGCAAAAAGCAGTTCTTC. The V call is TRBV7-3, the J call TRBJ2-1; 9 bases map to TRBD2. Germline CDR1 and CDR2: SGHTA and FQGTGA. V lost 8 bases and J lost 11; bases outside the gene matches: 7. CDR3 length equals 12 residues.

The rearrangement links TRBV7-9 to TRBJ2-7; D perhaps matches TRBD1 (6 bases). Trimming stripped 5 bases from V and 2 bases from J, with 10 bases between. The CDR3 is made up of 13 amino acids. Germline V gene data show CDR1 as SEHNR and CDR2 as FQNEAQ (reference sequence). CDR3 protein: CASSPGQTYEQYF. The CDR3 bases are TGTGCCAGCAGCCCCGGACAGACCTACGAGCAGTACTTC.

The chain combines TRBV11-2 with TRBJ1-2; 10 bases match TRBD1. J was trimmed by 8 bases and V by 5 bases; bases with no gene match: 11. CDR3 length equals 15 residues. Germline assignment: CDR1 SGHAT and CDR2 FQNNGV. The CDR3 DNA sequence: TGTGCCAGCAGCCCGACGGGACAGGGGACGGGCGGCTACACCTTC. Translation: CASSPTGQGTGGYTF.

The chain uses TRBV5-1 and TRBJ1-2, with 7 bases fitting TRBD1. Germline assignment: CDR1 SGHRS and CDR2 YFSETQ. With V trimmed by 5 bases and J by 2 bases, 9 bases remained unmatched. This CDR3 has 15 residues. The chain's CDR3 is CASRSPDRTNYGYTF. For the CDR3, the DNA is TGCGCCAGCAGGTCACCGGACAGGACCAACTATGGCTACACCTTC. Drawing the rest from reference TRBV5-1 and TRBJ1-2, the complete variable domain is KAGVTQTPRYLIKTRGQQVTLSCSPISGHRSVSWYQQTPGQGLQFLFEYFSETQRNKGNFPGRFSGRQFSNSRSEMNVSTLELGDSALYLCASRSPDRTNYGYTFGSGTRLTVV.

This chain links TRBV7-9 with TRBJ2-1, with D tentatively TRBD1 (6 bases). CDR3 length: 14 residues. V lost 5 bases and J lost 7, with 15 bases in between. Looked up from germline, CDR1 is SEHNR and CDR2 is FQNEAQ (reference sequence). The CDR3 loop reads CASSPRLGGNEQFF. The CDR3 region has the DNA TGTGCCAGCAGCCCGCGGTTAGGGGGAAATGAGCAGTTCTTC.

The table lists this clone with a count of one. For the CDR3, the DNA is TGTGCCAGCAGCCCATCTGGAGCCGAGCAGTACTTC. Its protein product is CASSPSGAEQYF. The chain has TRBV6-5 and TRBJ2-7; D is undetermined. Germline V gene data show CDR1 as MNHEY and CDR2 as SVGAGI. Deletions cut 6 bases from V and 6 bases from J, with 12 bases between. The CDR3 runs 12 residues.

This chain connects TRBV6-6 to TRBJ2-2; 9 bases are a match to TRBD1. Germline V lookup: CDR1 MNHNY, CDR2 SVGAGI (reference sequence). This CDR3 spans 15 amino acids. V was pared by 8 bases and J by 0 bases, with 4 bases of the junction left unmatched. CDR3 amino acids: CASGGTGTNTGELFF. The CDR3, as DNA: TGTGCCAGCGGGGGGACAGGGACGAACACCGGGGAGCTGTTTTTT.

The chain's CDR3 is CASSPRAESYRETQYF. In DNA form, the CDR3 reads TGTGCCAGCTCACCACGGGCAGAGAGTTATCGAGAGACCCAGTACTTC. This chain links TRBV18 with TRBJ2-5; D is unresolved. Germline V gives CDR1 KGHSH, CDR2 LQKENI. The CDR3 contains 16 residues. V was pared by 1 base and J by 4 bases, with 16 bases between.

CDR3 coding DNA: TGCAGCGTTGAAGTAGGCGGGACGGCAGATACGCAGTATTTT. Translated, it gives CSVEVGGTADTQYF. This chain connects TRBV29-1 to TRBJ2-3, with a possible D match to TRBD2 (6 bases). The CDR3 covers 14 residues. V was clipped by 1 base and J by 4 bases, with 12 bases between them. Germline lookup yields CDR1 SQVTM and CDR2 ANQGSEA.

The V call is TRBV11-2, the J call TRBJ1-1; D possibly corresponds to TRBD1 (5 bases). The CDR3 is 14 residues long. Germline lookup yields CDR1 SGHAT and CDR2 FQNNGV. Trimming took 3 bases from V and 4 from J, leaving 12 bases between them. The CDR3 here is CASSFEGGGTEAFF. CDR3 in DNA: TGTGCCAGCAGCTTCGAAGGCGGGGGCACTGAAGCTTTCTTT. Variable domain in full (rest from reference TRBV11-2 and TRBJ1-1): EAGVAQSPRYKIIEKRQSVAFWCNPISGHATLYWYQQILGQGPKLLIQFQNNGVVDDSQLPKDRFSAERLKGVDSTLKIQPAKLEDSAVYLCASSFEGGGTEAFFGQGTRLTVV.

The CDR3 spells CASRFPEPGAMNTEAFF. The CDR3 nucleotides read TGTGCCAGCAGGTTCCCCGAGCCAGGGGCCATGAACACTGAAGCTTTCTTT. The chain joins TRBV2 to TRBJ1-1; D is perhaps TRBD1 (6 bases). V was clipped by 6 bases and J by 0 bases, with 20 bases between them. The CDR3 covers 17 residues. Germline V gives CDR1 SNHLY, CDR2 FYNNEI.

The rearrangement uses TRBV19 and TRBJ1-1; weak D call: TRBD1 (5 bases). The V and J ends lost 7 bases and 1 base respectively, with 10 bases between them. This CDR3 spans 13 amino acids. From germline, CDR1 is LNHDA and CDR2 SQIVND (reference sequence). The CDR3 DNA reads TGTGCCAGTAAGGGCCAGGGGAACACTGAAGCTTTCTTT. Amino acids: CASKGQGNTEAFF.

The chain couples TRBV6-6 to TRBJ2-7; D perhaps matches TRBD2 (5 bases). Germline CDR1 and CDR2: MNHNY and SVGAGI (reference sequence). This CDR3 is built from 14 residues. V lost 2 bases and J 0 bases, leaving 8 bases between the germline ends. The CDR3 DNA reads as TGTGCCAGCAGTTACGCTGACTACTCCTACGAGCAGTACTTC. This codes for CASSYADYSYEQYF.